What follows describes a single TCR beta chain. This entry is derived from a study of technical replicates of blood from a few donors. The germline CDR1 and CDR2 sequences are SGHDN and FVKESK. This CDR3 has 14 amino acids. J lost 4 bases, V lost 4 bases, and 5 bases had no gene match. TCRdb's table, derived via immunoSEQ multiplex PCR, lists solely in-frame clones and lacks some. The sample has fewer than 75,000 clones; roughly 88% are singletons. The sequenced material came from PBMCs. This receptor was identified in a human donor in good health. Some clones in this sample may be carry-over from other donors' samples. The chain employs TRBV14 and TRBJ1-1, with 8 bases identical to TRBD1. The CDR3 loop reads CASSPNRGGTEAFF. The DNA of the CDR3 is TGTGCCAGCAGCCCCAACAGGGGGGGCACTGAAGCTTTCTTT.